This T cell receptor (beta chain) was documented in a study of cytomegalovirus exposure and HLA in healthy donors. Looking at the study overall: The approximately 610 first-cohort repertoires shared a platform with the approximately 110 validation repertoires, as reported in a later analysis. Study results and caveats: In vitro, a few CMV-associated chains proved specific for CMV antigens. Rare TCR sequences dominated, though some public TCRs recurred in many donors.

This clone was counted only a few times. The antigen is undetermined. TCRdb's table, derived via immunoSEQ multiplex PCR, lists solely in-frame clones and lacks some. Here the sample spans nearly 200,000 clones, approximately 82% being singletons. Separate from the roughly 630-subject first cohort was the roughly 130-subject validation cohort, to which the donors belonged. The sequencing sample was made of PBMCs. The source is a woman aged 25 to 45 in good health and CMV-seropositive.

CDR3 in amino acids: CSVEAPVGRQDYGYTF. CDR3 coding DNA: TGCAGCGTTGAAGCCCCCGTGGGGAGGCAGGACTATGGCTACACCTTC. V and J are TRBV29-1 and TRBJ1-2; D remains unclear. Looked up from germline, CDR1 is SQVTM and CDR2 is ANQGSEA. This CDR3 is built from 16 residues. The V end lost 1 base, the J end lost 3 bases, and 18 bases lay between the germline ends.